This TCR beta chain is from a study of blood T cell repertoires in COVID-19. About the study: From T cells, B-cell-depleted T cells, or PBMCs came the material, which was cDNA or gDNA.

The CDR3 covers 16 residues. Trimming cost V 4 bases and J 7 bases, with 19 bases left between them. Germline CDR1 is MNHNY and CDR2 is SVGAGI (reference sequence). The repertoire was sequenced with immunoSEQ multiplex PCR; TCRdb's copy has only in-frame clones and lacks some. The sample yields 200,000 to 250,000 clones, roughly nine tenths seen once. The J gene is TRBJ1-4, the V gene TRBV6-6; D is perhaps TRBD1 (6 bases). The receptor's source is a man aged 55-75 years who had recovered from COVID-19. Sequenced sample: peripheral blood. The CDR3 coding sequence is TGTGCCAGCAGTTCCCGTGCTCAGGGGTTGGGTGAAAAACTGTTTTTT. This translates into CASSSRAQGLGEKLFF.